The entry below gives a single TCR beta chain sequence along with its context. The data stem from a study of blood T cell repertoires in COVID-19. Only in-frame clones appear in the TCRdb table, and some are missing; sequencing was by immunoSEQ multiplex PCR. This sample has around 120,000 clones, with about 90% found just once. Between the trimmed V and J ends, which lost 6 bases and 10 bases, there was a span of 15 bases. The CDR3 is 12 amino acids. This chain links TRBV12-3 or TRBV12-4 with TRBJ1-1; D gene uncertain. The sequence was obtained from a woman aged 45 to 65 with active or convalescent COVID-19. Sequenced material: peripheral blood. The CDR3 sequence: CASRALYGGAFF. The CDR3, as DNA: TGTGCCAGCAGGGCCCTTTACGGCGGAGCTTTCTTT.